These 21 T cell receptor beta chains were sequenced from one sample in a study of blood T cell repertoires in COVID-19. Clones were read by immunoSEQ multiplex PCR, and TCRdb kept only the in-frame ones, dropping some. The data show over 130,000 clones, 75% to 90% seen once. The sample comprised peripheral blood. Receptor source: a man between 65 and 79 years old with acute or convalescent COVID-19.

The CDR3 DNA reads as TGTGCCAGCAGCTTTCCGGGACAGGGGGCAAGTGGAGGTGAAAAACTGTTTTTT. Its translation is CASSFPGQGASGGEKLFF. The chain has TRBV7-9 and TRBJ1-4; the match to TRBD1 covers 12 bases. The germline CDR1 and CDR2 sequences are SEHNR and FQNEAQ (reference sequence). V lost 3 bases, J lost 7 bases, and 12 bases stayed unmatched. The CDR3 length is 18 residues.

The V and J genes are TRBV10-1 and TRBJ1-1; 7 nucleotides agree with TRBD1. The CDR3 runs 13 residues. Germline values: CDR1 WNHNN, CDR2 SYGVQD (reference sequence). V trimming: 4 bases; J trimming: 3 bases; junction bases outside the gene matches: 2. The CDR3 protein is CASSGDSYTEAFF. DNA for the CDR3: TGCGCCAGCAGTGGGGACAGTTACACTGAAGCTTTCTTT.

The rearrangement links TRBV7-2 to TRBJ2-1; 9 nucleotides match TRBD1. The CDR3 runs to 16 residues. Germline V gene data show CDR1 as SGHTA and CDR2 as FQGNSA. V lost 5 bases to trimming and J lost 7 bases; unmatched junction nucleotides: 12. The CDR3 DNA sequence: TGTGCCAGCAGCCCGCGGACAGGGGCCCCCCGGAATGAGCAGTTCTTC. Translated: CASSPRTGAPRNEQFF.

This rearrangement joins TRBV28 to TRBJ1-6, with 10 bases matching TRBD1. J lost 1 base, V lost 5 bases, and 5 bases had no gene match. The CDR3 is 17 residues long. CDR1 and CDR2 from the germline V gene are MDHEN and SYDVKM. Here the CDR3 reads CASSPPDRGSYNSPLHF. Written as DNA, the CDR3 is TGTGCCAGCAGTCCTCCGGACAGGGGGTCCTATAATTCACCCCTCCACTTT.

In its sample, this clone was seen a few times. V usage is TRBV27 and J usage is TRBJ1-5; tentative D call: TRBD1 (6 bases). Looked up from germline, CDR1 is MNHEY and CDR2 is SMNVEV (reference sequence). The CDR3 contains 15 residues. Trimming removed 2 bases from V and 5 bases from J, with 13 bases in between. In DNA form, the CDR3 reads TGTGCCAGCAGTTTAAAGCCGGGGGGCTATCAGCCCCAGCATTTT. Translating it yields CASSLKPGGYQPQHF.

The CDR3 loop reads CASSRGSEIYEQYF. CDR3 nucleotides: TGTGCCAGCTCGCGCGGGAGTGAGATCTACGAGCAGTACTTC. The rearrangement links TRBV14 to TRBJ2-7, with 7 bases aligning to TRBD2. CDR3 length: 14 residues. Germline V gives CDR1 SGHDN, CDR2 FVKESK. The V and J ends lost 8 bases and 3 bases, in that order; junction bases with no gene match: 10.

The J gene is TRBJ2-7, the V gene TRBV6-5; 7 bases map to TRBD2. J was trimmed by 3 bases and V by 7 bases; bases with no gene match: 12. Germline CDR1 reads MNHEY; CDR2 reads SVGAGI. The CDR3 loop spans 15 amino acids. The CDR3 DNA sequence: TGTGCCAGCACCGGACCGGGGGAGGGCCGCTACGAGCAGTACTTC. Amino acid sequence: CASTGPGEGRYEQYF.

The chain uses TRBV5-1 and TRBJ1-1; TRBD1 matches at 9 bases. The junction had 7 bases not matched to a gene; V was cut back by 0 bases and J by 1 base. The CDR3 contains 17 residues. Germline values: CDR1 SGHRS, CDR2 YFSETQ. CDR3 sequence reads: CASSLEATGGANTEAFF. CDR3 sequence (DNA): TGCGCCAGCAGCTTGGAAGCGACAGGGGGGGCGAACACTGAAGCTTTCTTT.

The rearrangement uses TRBV18 and TRBJ2-1; D might be TRBD1 (6 bases). Germline CDR1 and CDR2: KGHSH and LQKENI. The length of the CDR3 is 15 residues. With 0 bases removed from V and 6 bases from J, the gap between germline ends came to 12 bases. CDR3 in amino acids: CASSPPLTGTNEQFF. CDR3 sequence (DNA): TGTGCCAGCTCACCACCGCTTACAGGGACCAATGAGCAGTTCTTC.

This sequence joins TRBV4-1 and TRBJ1-2, with TRBD1 as a possible D gene (6 bases). The ends were cut back, 1 base at V and 4 bases at J, with 16 bases in the middle. There are 16 residues in the CDR3. Germline CDR1 reads MGHRA; CDR2 reads YSYEKL. The CDR3 region has the DNA TGCGCCAGCAGCCAAGCCGTACAGGGTTACGTCTATGGCTACACCTTC. Encoded protein: CASSQAVQGYVYGYTF.

The V and J genes are TRBV15 and TRBJ1-3, with TRBD1 as a possible D gene (6 bases). The germline V and J ends were trimmed by 0 bases and 4 bases, with 13 bases remaining between them. The CDR3 covers 16 residues. Germline V gene data show CDR1 as LNHNV and CDR2 as YYDKDF (reference sequence). Here the CDR3 DNA reads TGTGCCACCAGCAGAGATCGGGGGGCTACCGGAAACACCATATATTTT. Residues: CATSRDRGATGNTIYF.

This clone appeared a single time. The chain recombines TRBV20-1 with TRBJ2-7; TRBD1 might be the D (5 bases). CDR3 length equals 16 residues. The V end lost 3 bases, the J end lost 2 bases, and 20 bases lay between the germline ends. Germline lookup yields CDR1 DFQATT and CDR2 SNEGSKA (reference sequence). CDR3 nucleotide sequence: TGCAGTGCTAGTCGCCCTCAGGGCTTACCGCCCTACGAGCAGTACTTC. Translation gives CSASRPQGLPPYEQYF.

J is TRBJ1-2 and V is TRBV28; TRBD1 agrees at 7 bases. J lost 2 bases, V lost 5 bases, and 8 bases had no gene match. This CDR3 contains 15 residues. Germline CDR1 and CDR2: MDHEN and SYDVKM. In DNA, the CDR3 is TGTGCCAGCAGTACAGCAGGGGGGACCAACTATGGCTACACCTTC. Translated: CASSTAGGTNYGYTF.

V gene TRBV3-1 (or the pseudogene TRBV3-2) combines with J gene TRBJ2-1; TRBD1 might be the D (5 bases). Per the germline V gene, CDR1 is LGHDT and CDR2 is YNNKEL (reference sequence). Trimming pared 4 bases from V and 8 bases from J, leaving 15 bases between. The CDR3 runs to 14 residues. CDR3 protein: CASSLKSLGDEQFF. CDR3 in DNA: TGTGCCAGCAGCCTTAAAAGCCTAGGGGATGAGCAGTTCTTC.

CDR3 in DNA: TGCGCCAGCAGTAAACTAGCGGGAGCGGCAGATACGCAGTATTTT. It yields the protein CASSKLAGAADTQYF. The chain employs TRBV10-1 and TRBJ2-3; 11 positions agree with TRBD2. The junction had 5 bases not matched to a gene; V was cut back by 5 bases and J by 4 bases. From germline, CDR1 is WNHNN and CDR2 SYGVQD (reference sequence). The length of the CDR3 is 15 residues.

This chain connects TRBV19 to TRBJ2-3; a possible D gene is TRBD1 (5 bases). CDR1 and CDR2 from the germline V gene are LNHDA and SQIVND (reference sequence). CDR3 size: 16 residues. With 6 bases removed from V and 0 bases from J, the gap between germline ends came to 16 bases. CDR3 in DNA: TGTGCCAGTAGACAGGCCCGGCAGAGTAGCACAGATACGCAGTATTTT. It specifies CASRQARQSSTDTQYF.

The chain employs TRBV19 and TRBJ1-5, with D possibly being TRBD1 (5 bases). The CDR3 has 16 residues. V was trimmed by 3 bases and J by 2 bases, leaving 14 bases between them. CDR1 is LNHDA and CDR2 is SQIVND in the germline V gene (reference sequence). For the CDR3, the DNA is TGTGCCAGTAGTATGGCGCAGGGTCGGGGCAATCAGCCCCAGCATTTT. Its translation is CASSMAQGRGNQPQHF.

The gene calls are TRBV18 and TRBJ1-5; the match to TRBD1 covers 11 bases. V gave up 3 bases and J gave up 9 bases; unmatched junction bases: 10. This CDR3 spans 16 amino acids. Germline assignment: CDR1 KGHSH and CDR2 LQKENI. Written as DNA, the CDR3 is TGTGCCAGCTCACCTGGGGGACAGGGGGGATCTGGGCCCCAGCATTTT. Translation: CASSPGGQGGSGPQHF. Full variable domain (rest looked up from reference TRBV18 and TRBJ1-5): NAGVMQNPRHLVRRRGQEARLRCSPMKGHSHVYWYRQLPEEGLKFMVYLQKENIIDESGMPKERFSAEFPKEGPSILRIQQVVRGDSAAYFCASSPGGQGGSGPQHFGDGTRLSIL.

The sample holds one count of this clone. The V and J genes are TRBV3-1 (or the pseudogene TRBV3-2) and TRBJ2-5; 7 positions match TRBD2. Germline V gene data show CDR1 as LGHDT and CDR2 as YNNKEL (reference sequence). V shed 3 bases, J shed 0 bases, and the junction held 7 bases outside the gene matches. The CDR3 spans 16 residues. The DNA for the CDR3 is TGTGCCAGCAGCCACCCGAAAGCGGGGAACCAAGAGACCCAGTACTTC. This gives the protein CASSHPKAGNQETQYF.

The chain carries TRBV3-1 (or the pseudogene TRBV3-2) and TRBJ2-3; a weak D match, TRBD1 (7 bases). Per the germline V gene, CDR1 is LGHDT and CDR2 is YNNKEL (reference sequence). This CDR3 is built from 16 residues. V lost 1 base and J 4 bases, leaving 15 bases between the germline ends. In DNA form, the CDR3 reads TGTGCCAGCAGCCAAGGGAGGGGGCAGATTCCAGATACGCAGTATTTT. Amino acids: CASSQGRGQIPDTQYF.

This clone was observed a handful of times. This chain joins TRBV4-1 and TRBJ1-5; maybe TRBD1 (6 bases). The CDR3 covers 15 residues. Per germline, CDR1 MGHRA and CDR2 YSYEKL. V was pared by 1 base and J by 7 bases, with 14 bases between. CDR3 in amino acids: CASSQAGGGGQPQHF. The CDR3 coding sequence is TGCGCCAGCAGCCAAGCGGGGGGCGGCGGGCAGCCCCAGCATTTT.